The clone carrying this TCR beta chain was counted once. The data originate from a study of blood T cell repertoires in COVID-19. Generated by immunoSEQ multiplex PCR, the TCRdb table keeps only in-frame clones and is missing some. The sample shows roughly 100,000 clones, 80% to 90% of them seen only once. Germline V gene sequence: CDR1 LNHDA, CDR2 SQIVND (reference sequence). The trim removed 10 bases at V and 4 bases at J, leaving 10 bases unmatched. CDR3 size: 14 residues. This chain joins TRBV19 and TRBJ2-5; 9 bases agree with TRBD1. The clonotype originates from a woman aged 70-85 years with acute or convalescent COVID-19. The sequencing sample was made of peripheral blood. DNA of the CDR3: TGTGCCACACGGTTACAGGGGGCTTCAGAGACCCAGTACTTC. Residues: CATRLQGASETQYF.